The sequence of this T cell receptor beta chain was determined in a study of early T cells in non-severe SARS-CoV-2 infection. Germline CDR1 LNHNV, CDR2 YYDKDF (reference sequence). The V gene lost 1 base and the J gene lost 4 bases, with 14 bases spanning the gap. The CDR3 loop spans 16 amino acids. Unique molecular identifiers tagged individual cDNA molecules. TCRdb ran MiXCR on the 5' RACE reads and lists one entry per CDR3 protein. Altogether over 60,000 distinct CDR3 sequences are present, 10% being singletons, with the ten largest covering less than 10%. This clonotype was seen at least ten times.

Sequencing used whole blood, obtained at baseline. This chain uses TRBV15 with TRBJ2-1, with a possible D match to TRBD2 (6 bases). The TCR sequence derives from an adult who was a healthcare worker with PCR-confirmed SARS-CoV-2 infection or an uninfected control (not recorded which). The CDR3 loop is CATSRGGVAWYNEQFF. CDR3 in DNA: TGTGCCACCAGCAGAGGGGGGGTGGCGTGGTACAATGAGCAGTTCTTC.